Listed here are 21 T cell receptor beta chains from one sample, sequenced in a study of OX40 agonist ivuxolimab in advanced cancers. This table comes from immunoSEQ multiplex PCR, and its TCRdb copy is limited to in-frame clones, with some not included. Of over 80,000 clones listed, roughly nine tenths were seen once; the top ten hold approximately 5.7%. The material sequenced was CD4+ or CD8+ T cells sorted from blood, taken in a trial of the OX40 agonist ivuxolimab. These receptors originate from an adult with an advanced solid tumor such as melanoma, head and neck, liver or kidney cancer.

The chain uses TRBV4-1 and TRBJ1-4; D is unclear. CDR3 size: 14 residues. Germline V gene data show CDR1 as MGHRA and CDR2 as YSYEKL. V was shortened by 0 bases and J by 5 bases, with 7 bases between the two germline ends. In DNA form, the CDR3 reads TGCGCCAGCAGCCAAGAAGGCAGAAATGAAAAACTGTTTTTT. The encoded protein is CASSQEGRNEKLFF.

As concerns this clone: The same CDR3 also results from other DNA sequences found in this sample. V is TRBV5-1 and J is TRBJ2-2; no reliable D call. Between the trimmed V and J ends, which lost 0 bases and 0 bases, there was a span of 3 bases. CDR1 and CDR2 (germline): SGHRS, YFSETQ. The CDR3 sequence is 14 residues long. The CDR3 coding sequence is TGCGCCAGCAGCTTGGCCCCGAACACCGGGGAGCTGTTTTTT. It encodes CASSLAPNTGELFF.

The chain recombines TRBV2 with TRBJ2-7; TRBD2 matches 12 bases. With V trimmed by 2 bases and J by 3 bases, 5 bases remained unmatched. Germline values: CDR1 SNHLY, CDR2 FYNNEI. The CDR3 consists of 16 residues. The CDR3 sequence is CASSESRTSGNYEQYF. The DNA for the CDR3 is TGTGCCAGCAGTGAATCCCGGACTAGCGGGAACTACGAGCAGTACTTC.

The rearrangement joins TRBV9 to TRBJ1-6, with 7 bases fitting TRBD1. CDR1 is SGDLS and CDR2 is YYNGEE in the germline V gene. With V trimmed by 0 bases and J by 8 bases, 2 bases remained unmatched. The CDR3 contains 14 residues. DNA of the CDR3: TGTGCCAGCAGCGTAGGGGGACAGTATTCACCCCTCCACTTT. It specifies CASSVGGQYSPLHF.

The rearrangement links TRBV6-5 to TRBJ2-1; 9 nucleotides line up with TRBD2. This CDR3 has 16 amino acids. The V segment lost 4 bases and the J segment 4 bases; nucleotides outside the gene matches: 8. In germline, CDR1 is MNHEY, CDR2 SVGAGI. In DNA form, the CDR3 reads TGTGCCAGCAGTTCCCCCGGGACTAGCATTTACAATGAGCAGTTCTTC. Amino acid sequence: CASSSPGTSIYNEQFF.

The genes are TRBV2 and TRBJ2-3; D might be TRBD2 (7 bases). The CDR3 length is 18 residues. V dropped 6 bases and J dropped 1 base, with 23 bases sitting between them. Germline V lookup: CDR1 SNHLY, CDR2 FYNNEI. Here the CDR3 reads CASRIGPGGRGRTDTQYF. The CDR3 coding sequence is TGTGCCAGCAGAATAGGCCCCGGGGGGCGGGGACGCACAGATACGCAGTATTTT. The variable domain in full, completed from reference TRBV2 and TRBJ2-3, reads EPEVTQTPSHQVTQMGQEVILRCVPISNHLYFYWYRQILGQKVEFLVSFYNNEISEKSEIFDDQFSVERPDGSNFTLKIRSTKLEDSAMYFCASRIGPGGRGRTDTQYFGPGTRLTVL.

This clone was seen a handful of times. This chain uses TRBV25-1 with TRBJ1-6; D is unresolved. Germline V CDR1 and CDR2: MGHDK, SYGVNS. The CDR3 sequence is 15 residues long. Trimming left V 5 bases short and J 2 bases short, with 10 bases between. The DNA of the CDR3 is TGTGCCAGCAGTCCCCCTCGGACCTATAATTCACCCCTCCACTTT. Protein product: CASSPPRTYNSPLHF.

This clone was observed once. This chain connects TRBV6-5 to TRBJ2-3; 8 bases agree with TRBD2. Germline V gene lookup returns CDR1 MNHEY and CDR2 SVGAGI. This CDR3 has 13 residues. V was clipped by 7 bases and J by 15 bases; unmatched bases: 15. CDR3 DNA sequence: TGTGCCAGCAAAATGACTCGGGTAGCGGGGACTTATTTT. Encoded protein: CASKMTRVAGTYF.

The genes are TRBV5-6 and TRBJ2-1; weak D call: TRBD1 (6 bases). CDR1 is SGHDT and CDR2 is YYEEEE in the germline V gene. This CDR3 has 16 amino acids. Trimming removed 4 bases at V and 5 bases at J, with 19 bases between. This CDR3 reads CASSLVGRGHNNEQFF. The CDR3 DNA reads TGTGCCAGCAGCCTAGTTGGCAGGGGCCATAACAATGAGCAGTTCTTC.

The CDR3 nucleotides are TGTGCTAGTGGTTTCTTCCGGGGGGCTGGCTACACCTTC. This codes for CASGFFRGAGYTF. V is TRBV12-5 and J is TRBJ1-2, with D perhaps TRBD1 (6 bases). The germline V gene encodes CDR1 LGHNT and CDR2 FRNRAP. CDR3 size: 13 residues. V gave up 3 bases and J gave up 7 bases, with 12 bases separating them.

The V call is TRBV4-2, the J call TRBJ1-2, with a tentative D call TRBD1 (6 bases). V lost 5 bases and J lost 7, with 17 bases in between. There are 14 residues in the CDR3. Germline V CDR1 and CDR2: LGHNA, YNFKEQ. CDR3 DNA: TGTGCCAGCAGCGCACCCGGACAGTTCCCTGGCTACACCTTC. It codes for CASSAPGQFPGYTF.

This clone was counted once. CDR3 coding DNA: TGCGCCAGCAGCCAAGCCGTAGGAGCGGGAGGGTCAGATACGCAGTATTTT. It specifies CASSQAVGAGGSDTQYF. The V gene is TRBV4-3, the J gene TRBJ2-3; the match to TRBD2 covers 10 bases. V lost 1 base to trimming and J lost 4 bases; unmatched junction nucleotides: 8. Germline V CDR1 and CDR2: LGHNA, YSLEER. The CDR3 is 17 amino acids.

CDR3 region: CASSTGDGYTF. The DNA of the CDR3 is TGTGCCAGCAGTACAGGGGATGGCTACACCTTC. The V gene is TRBV28, the J gene TRBJ1-2; 7 bases fit TRBD1. Trimming took 5 bases from V and 6 from J; bases not matched to a gene: 0. CDR3 length: 11 amino acids. The V gene's germline CDR1 is MDHEN and CDR2 SYDVKM.

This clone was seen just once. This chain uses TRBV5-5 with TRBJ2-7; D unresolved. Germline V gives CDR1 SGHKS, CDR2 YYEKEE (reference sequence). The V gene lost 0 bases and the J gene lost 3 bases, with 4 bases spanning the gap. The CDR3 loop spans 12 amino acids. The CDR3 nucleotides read TGTGCCAGCAGCTTGGCGGACTACGAGCAGTACTTC. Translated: CASSLADYEQYF.

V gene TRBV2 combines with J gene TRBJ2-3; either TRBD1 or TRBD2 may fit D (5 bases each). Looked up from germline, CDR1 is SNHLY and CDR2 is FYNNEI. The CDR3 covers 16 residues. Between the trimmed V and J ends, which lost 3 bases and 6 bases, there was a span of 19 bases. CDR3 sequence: CASSDFRDRVLDTQYF. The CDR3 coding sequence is TGTGCCAGCAGTGATTTCCGGGACCGAGTTCTTGATACGCAGTATTTT.

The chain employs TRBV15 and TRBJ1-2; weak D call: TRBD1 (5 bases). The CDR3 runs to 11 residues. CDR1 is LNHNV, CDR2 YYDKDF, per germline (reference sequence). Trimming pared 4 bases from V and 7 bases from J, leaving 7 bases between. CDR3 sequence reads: CATSTGSGYTF. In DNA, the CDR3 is TGTGCCACCAGCACAGGGTCTGGCTACACCTTC.

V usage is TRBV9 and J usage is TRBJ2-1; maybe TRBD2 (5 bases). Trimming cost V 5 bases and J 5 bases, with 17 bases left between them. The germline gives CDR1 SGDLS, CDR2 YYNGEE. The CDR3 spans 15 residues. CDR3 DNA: TGTGCCAGCAGTACCCAGGCTAGCCGCAACAATGAGCAGTTCTTC. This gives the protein CASSTQASRNNEQFF.

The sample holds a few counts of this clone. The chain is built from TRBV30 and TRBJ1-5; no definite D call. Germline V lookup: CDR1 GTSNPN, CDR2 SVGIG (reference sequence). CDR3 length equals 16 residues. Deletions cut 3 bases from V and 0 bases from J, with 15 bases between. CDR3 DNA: TGTGCCTGGAGCGTATCCCTAGGGCATAGCAATCAGCCCCAGCATTTT. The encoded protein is CAWSVSLGHSNQPQHF.

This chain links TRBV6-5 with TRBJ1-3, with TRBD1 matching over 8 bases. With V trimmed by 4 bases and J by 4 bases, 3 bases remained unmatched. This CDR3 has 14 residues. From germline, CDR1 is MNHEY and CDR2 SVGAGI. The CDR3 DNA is TGTGCCAGCAGTTTACAGGGGGTCGGAAACACCATATATTTT. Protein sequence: CASSLQGVGNTIYF.

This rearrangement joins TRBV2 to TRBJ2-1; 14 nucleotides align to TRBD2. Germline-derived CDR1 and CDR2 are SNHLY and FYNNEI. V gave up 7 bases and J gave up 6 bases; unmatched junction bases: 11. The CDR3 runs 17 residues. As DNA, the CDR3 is TGTGCCAGCACTGGGACTAGCGGGAGAGTACGAGGCAATGAGCAGTTCTTC. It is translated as CASTGTSGRVRGNEQFF.

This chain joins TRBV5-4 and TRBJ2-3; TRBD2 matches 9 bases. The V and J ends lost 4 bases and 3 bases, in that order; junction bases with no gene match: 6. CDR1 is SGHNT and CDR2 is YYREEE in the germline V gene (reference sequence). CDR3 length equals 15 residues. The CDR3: CASSAYSGRTDTQYF. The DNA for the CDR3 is TGTGCCAGCAGCGCATATAGCGGGAGAACAGATACGCAGTATTTT.